This TCR beta chain was recorded in a study of shared clonotypes between healthy human individuals. Study information: Aged between 18 and 49, the donors were a couple of women and a few men.

Study-wide results and limits: The authors expected sequencing depth to affect clonotype sharing among donors.

Profiled with immunoSEQ multiplex PCR; TCRdb holds only in-frame clones, not every one. The sample records about a million clones, about 72% being singletons. About this clone itself: Its specificity is not known.

Memory CD4+ cells were the fraction left after CD45RA+ naive selection. The source material was memory CD4+ T cells from PBMCs. The sample's subset: CD45RA-negative fraction. This clonotype was sampled from a man between 18 and 35 years old in good health. Some clones in this sample may be carry-over from other donors' samples.

Written as DNA, the CDR3 is TGTGCCAGCAGTCCCCGGGTAGCGGGGCATTACGAGCAGTACTTC. Its translation: CASSPRVAGHYEQYF. V usage is TRBV28 and J usage is TRBJ2-7, with TRBD2 matching over 8 bases. This CDR3 is built from 15 residues. CDR1 is MDHEN, CDR2 SYDVKM, per germline. V trimming: 5 bases; J trimming: 4 bases; junction bases outside the gene matches: 10.